The 8 T cell receptor beta chains below all came from one sample that was sequenced in a study of yellow fever vaccine responses in identical twins. TCRdb reanalysed the RT-PCR reads using MiXCR and keeps one entry per CDR3 protein. The table has 4,000 to 5,000 distinct CDR3 sequences, over 75% seen once. This sample comprised T cells from blood (PBMCs), unsorted or a sorted subset (not recorded which), obtained before or after yellow fever vaccination (not recorded which). The receptor source for this set is a young woman who received the yellow fever vaccine.

This rearrangement joins TRBV12-3 or TRBV12-4 to TRBJ2-7; D might be TRBD2 (6 bases). V shed 8 bases and J shed 4 bases, with 18 bases lying between them. The CDR3 length is 14 residues. This CDR3 is CASSRDLLWYEQYF. The CDR3 region has the DNA TGTGCCAGCTCGAGGGACTTGTTGTGGTACGAGCAGTACTTC.

The V call is TRBV13, the J call TRBJ2-3, with 9 nucleotides matching TRBD1. The germline CDR1 and CDR2 sequences are PRHDT and FYEKMQ (reference sequence). The CDR3 totals 15 residues. Unmatched junction bases numbered 2, after V lost 2 bases and J lost 2 bases. DNA of the CDR3: TGTGCCAGCAGCTTACGGACAGGGGTCACAGATACGCAGTATTTT. It specifies CASSLRTGVTDTQYF.

V and J are TRBV11-1 and TRBJ2-1, with D unclear. V lost 0 bases and J 7 bases, leaving 25 bases between the germline ends. This CDR3 is 19 amino acids long. From germline, CDR1 is SGHAT and CDR2 FQDESV (reference sequence). The CDR3 spells CASSLAIGKSSYSANEQFF. CDR3 sequence (DNA): TGTGCCAGCAGCTTAGCTATTGGAAAGTCCTCTTATTCTGCTAATGAGCAGTTCTTC.

V is TRBV6-1 and J is TRBJ1-2; the D gene is possibly TRBD1 (6 bases). The V gene's germline CDR1 is MNHNS and CDR2 SASEGT. Trimming stripped 6 bases from V and 8 bases from J, with 19 bases between. The CDR3 sequence is 14 residues long. CDR3 sequence: CASRRQELTHGYTF. The CDR3, as DNA: TGTGCCAGCAGGCGACAGGAGCTGACTCACGGCTACACCTTC.

The J gene is TRBJ2-7, the V gene TRBV7-6; D is unclear. V was pared by 0 bases and J by 0 bases, with 3 bases between. The CDR3 contains 13 residues. Germline values: CDR1 SGHVS, CDR2 FNYEAQ. DNA for the CDR3: TGTGCCAGCAGCTTAGCGGTCTCCTACGAGCAGTACTTC. Amino acid sequence: CASSLAVSYEQYF.

The V gene is TRBV5-1, the J gene TRBJ2-7; unclear D gene. Per germline, CDR1 SGHRS and CDR2 YFSETQ. This CDR3 spans 14 amino acids. V dropped 4 bases and J dropped 0 bases, with 11 bases sitting between them. The CDR3 sequence: CASSPDAFSYEQYF. In DNA, the CDR3 is TGCGCCAGCAGCCCGGACGCCTTCTCCTACGAGCAGTACTTC.

A single count supports this clonotype. The rearrangement uses TRBV20-1 and TRBJ2-7, with D perhaps matching TRBD2 (5 bases). Germline-derived CDR1 and CDR2 are DFQATT and SNEGSKA (reference sequence). CDR3 length equals 15 residues. V gave up 2 bases and J gave up 2 bases, with 16 bases separating them. CDR3 nucleotide sequence: TGCAGTGCTAGACGGTCTCGGGATGTTACCTACGAGCAGTACTTC. This codes for CSARRSRDVTYEQYF.

The chain has TRBV13 and TRBJ2-7; D may match TRBD1 or TRBD2 (6 bases each). Germline V gene sequence: CDR1 PRHDT, CDR2 FYEKMQ (reference sequence). V lost 5 bases to trimming and J lost 5 bases, with 19 bases between them. CDR3 length equals 15 residues. CDR3 sequence: CASSPGQTWGDEQYF. CDR3 in DNA: TGTGCCAGCAGCCCCGGACAGACCTGGGGGGACGAGCAGTACTTC.